The rows below give T cell receptor beta chains drawn from one sample of a study of T cells in Graves' hyperthyroidism and ophthalmopathy. Via MiXCR, TCRdb re-called the multiplex PCR reads, giving one row per CDR3 protein. The sample yields about 380,000 distinct CDR3 sequences, roughly 13% seen once. What was sequenced was blood. These receptors were collected from a man aged 25 to 40 with Graves' hyperthyroidism that later progressed to Graves' ophthalmopathy. The CDR3 runs from the conserved cysteine through the conserved F or W. Each record gives: V gene, clone size, D gene, J gene, CDR3 DNA, CDR3 protein. The D gene is left open where the match is weak. Where a row states a size, it is once, few, many or the class of an expanded clone; other rows omit it.

TRBV20-1	many	-	TRBJ1-5	TGCAGTGCGAGACAGCCCAATCAGCCCCAGCATTTT	CSARQPNQPQHF
TRBV28	many	TRBD2	TRBJ2-1	TGTGCCAGCAGTTCTAGCGGGGGTTGTTACAATGAGCAGTTCTTC	CASSSSGGCYNEQFF
TRBV5-6	few	-	TRBJ2-3	TGTGCCAGCAGCTTGATGGGGGCCCCAGATACGCAGTATTTT	CASSLMGAPDTQYF
TRBV7-9	-	-	TRBJ1-2	TGTGCCAGCAGCTTAGGGGGCAGGGGAGGCTATGGCTACACCTTC	CASSLGGRGGYGYTF
TRBV5-1	few	-	TRBJ1-1	TGCGCCAGCAGCGGGGCGGAGAACACTGAAGCTTTCTTT	CASSGAENTEAFF
TRBV12-3/TRBV12-4	many	TRBD2	TRBJ2-3	TGTGCCAGCAGCCCTCGGGCGTGGGGGGGTTATACGCAGTATTTT	CASSPRAWGGYTQYF
TRBV5-6	-	TRBD1	TRBJ2-2	TGTGCCAGCAGCACCCTTGGGCGGACAGGGCGCGACACCGGGGAGCTGTTTTTT	CASSTLGRTGRDTGELFF
TRBV10-3	few	-	TRBJ2-7	TGTGCCATCAGGAACCCCGAGGGGGACGGGGGGAAATACGAGCAGTACTTC	CAIRNPEGDGGKYEQYF
TRBV20-1	many	TRBD1	TRBJ2-7	TGCAGTGCTCGGACAGGGTTCCCCTACGAGCAGTACTTC	CSARTGFPYEQYF
TRBV6-1	many	-	TRBJ2-5	TGTGCCAGCACTCCCCCGGGACCCCAAGAGACCCAGTACTTC	CASTPPGPQETQYF
TRBV5-1	many	-	TRBJ2-2	TGCGCCAGCAGCTTGGAACCCCGGGGCGCCGGGGAGCTGTTTTTT	CASSLEPRGAGELFF
TRBV12-3/TRBV12-4	many	-	TRBJ1-1	TGTGCCAGCAGTTTTCAGGCCAACACTGAAGCTTTCTTT	CASSFQANTEAFF
TRBV25-1	few	-	TRBJ1-2	TGTGCCAGCAGTGAAGACGGTCTTGGGCAGATATACACCTTC	CASSEDGLGQIYTF
TRBV11-1	many	-	TRBJ1-1	TGTGCCAGCAGCTTAGCTCGGGGGCGAGCTGAAGCTTTCTTT	CASSLARGRAEAFF
TRBV3-1	-	-	TRBJ1-6	TGTGCCAGCAGCCAAGGTACACTGGATTCACCCCTCCACTTT	CASSQGTLDSPLHF
TRBV20-1	many	-	TRBJ2-7	TGCAGTACAAGCCACGGGGGTAGGGACGAGCAGTACTTC	CSTSHGGRDEQYF
TRBV3-1	-	-	TRBJ1-6	TGTGCCAGCAGCCAAGAGGGGTTTCCACCCCTCCACTTT	CASSQEGFPPLHF
TRBV29-1	many	-	TRBJ2-5	TGCAGCGTGGCTCCCGGAGAGACCCAGTACTTC	CSVAPGETQYF
TRBV18	-	-	TRBJ1-5	TGTGCCAGCTCACCACCTGGCCAGGGCCGGCAGCCCCAGCATTTT	CASSPPGQGRQPQHF
TRBV27	-	TRBD2	TRBJ2-3	TGTGCCAGCAGAGCGGGGGGGCAATTGGATACGCAGTATTTT	CASRAGGQLDTQYF
TRBV24-1	many	-	TRBJ2-7	TGTGCCACCAGTGATTTAGGATACGAGCAGTACTTC	CATSDLGYEQYF
TRBV7-9	-	-	TRBJ2-1	TGTGCCAGCAGCTTAGCGATTAGGGCCAACGAGCAGTTCTTC	CASSLAIRANEQFF
TRBV13	-	-	TRBJ1-1	TGTGCCAGCAGCTTAGGGAAATTGAACACTGAAGCTTTCTTT	CASSLGKLNTEAFF
TRBV6-1	many	-	TRBJ1-5	TGTGCCAGCAGAGAGACAGGAACGGCTCAGCCCCAGCATTTT	CASRETGTAQPQHF
TRBV7-9	-	-	TRBJ2-7	TGTGCCAGCAGCTTGGGGACACGAGCTAAGAGCTCCTACGAGCATTACTTC	CASSLGTRAKSSYEHYF
TRBV30	many	-	TRBJ1-3	TGTGCCTGGGGCGGGAGCTCTGGAAACACCATATATTTT	CAWGGSSGNTIYF
TRBV5-1	-	-	TRBJ2-4	TGCGCCAGCAGCTTGGGACAGGTCCACAAAAACATTCAGTACTTC	CASSLGQVHKNIQYF
TRBV18	-	-	TRBJ2-1	TGTGCCACCACAGGGGAGGGCTGGTCCTACAATGAGCAGTTCTTC	CATTGEGWSYNEQFF
TRBV7-9	many	-	TRBJ1-1	TGTGCCAGCAGCGTGAACACTGAAGCTTTCTTT	CASSVNTEAFF
TRBV11-2	many	TRBD2	TRBJ2-5	TGTGCCAGCAGCTCTAGCGGGGGGGAAGAGACCCAGTACTTC	CASSSSGGEETQYF
TRBV9	-	-	TRBJ1-2	TGTGCCAGCAGCGGCCCCGGGACAACGGTCTATGGCTACACCTTC	CASSGPGTTVYGYTF
TRBV12-3/TRBV12-4	-	-	TRBJ2-5	TGTGCCAGCAGTGCGTCCGGCTTCGGCGGTGAGACCCAGTACTTC	CASSASGFGGETQYF
TRBV7-3	-	TRBD2	TRBJ2-1	TGTGCCAGCAGCTTAACACTAGCGGGGGACTACAATGAGCAGTTCTTC	CASSLTLAGDYNEQFF
TRBV29-1	few	TRBD2	TRBJ2-1	TGCAGCGAGACTAGCGGGGGGGCCGTTTCCTACAATGAGCAGTTCTTC	CSETSGGAVSYNEQFF
TRBV5-4	-	TRBD1	TRBJ1-1	TGTGCCAGCAGCAGCCCGGGACAGGGGGCGTTTGGCACTGAAGCTTTCTTT	CASSSPGQGAFGTEAFF
TRBV11-2	many	-	TRBJ2-3	TGTGCCAGCAGCCATACAGATACGCAGTATTTT	CASSHTDTQYF
TRBV3-1	many	-	TRBJ2-7	TGTGCCAGCAGCCAAGACTCCGGGACGTTGGGCTACGAGCAGTACTTC	CASSQDSGTLGYEQYF
TRBV4-2	few	-	TRBJ1-6	TGTGCCAGCAGCCAAGCAGGCAGCATTGAGAGCTCCTATAATTCACCCCTCCACTTT	CASSQAGSIESSYNSPLHF
TRBV5-4	-	TRBD1	TRBJ1-6	TGTGCCAGCAGCGACCGGGACAGGGATAATTCACCCCTCCACTTT	CASSDRDRDNSPLHF
TRBV5-5	-	-	TRBJ2-1	TGTGCCAGCAGCTTGGAAAGGGTCCATGATGAGCAGTTCTTC	CASSLERVHDEQFF